The 7 T cell receptor beta chains listed next were all sequenced from one sample in a study of shared clonotypes between healthy human individuals. Here immunoSEQ multiplex PCR was the method, and the copy in TCRdb shows in-frame clones only, minus some. Of roughly 1 million clones listed, about 75% are singletons. The sample comprised memory CD4+ T cells sorted from blood. Subset indicated: CD45RA-negative fraction. The receptors here all came from a man aged 18 to 29 in good health.

The chain has TRBV2 and TRBJ2-5; 8 nucleotides line up with TRBD2. CDR3 length: 15 amino acids. Germline V CDR1 and CDR2: SNHLY, FYNNEI. Trimming removed 0 bases from V and 5 bases from J; junction bases left unmatched: 5. CDR3 bases: TGTGCCAGCAGTGAAGCTAGCGGGAACGGTGAGACCCAGTACTTC. As protein: CASSEASGNGETQYF.

This clone was recorded once. The genes are TRBV18 and TRBJ2-3; D perhaps matches TRBD2 (6 bases). CDR3 length equals 15 residues. The V end was cut by 2 bases, the J end by 4 bases, with 13 bases between. Looked up from germline, CDR1 is KGHSH and CDR2 is LQKENI. The CDR3 DNA reads TGTGCCAGCTCACCAATGAGACTAGGGGCAGATACGCAGTATTTT. Translation: CASSPMRLGADTQYF.

The genes are TRBV18 and TRBJ2-5; 9 nucleotides match TRBD1. There are 15 residues in the CDR3. The V gene end was trimmed by 6 bases and the J gene end by 4 bases; junction bases not matched to a gene: 9. Per the germline V gene, CDR1 is KGHSH and CDR2 is LQKENI. The CDR3 sequence: CASSLSGQGGETQYF. CDR3 sequence (DNA): TGTGCCAGCTCGCTGTCGGGACAGGGAGGAGAGACCCAGTACTTC. The variable domain in full, with the rest retrieved from reference TRBV18 and TRBJ2-5, is NAGVMQNPRHLVRRRGQEARLRCSPMKGHSHVYWYRQLPEEGLKFMVYLQKENIIDESGMPKERFSAEFPKEGPSILRIQQVVRGDSAAYFCASSLSGQGGETQYFGPGTRLLVL.

V and J are TRBV9 and TRBJ2-2; D may match TRBD1 or TRBD2 (5 bases each). V was clipped by 0 bases and J by 3 bases, with 12 bases between them. Germline CDR1 is SGDLS and CDR2 is YYNGEE. The CDR3 runs 16 residues. The CDR3 reads CASSVAGTRDTGELFF. The CDR3 DNA sequence: TGTGCCAGCAGCGTAGCCGGGACCCGAGACACCGGGGAGCTGTTTTTT.

This clone was observed a handful of times. The J gene is TRBJ1-1, the V gene TRBV4-3; D may be TRBD1 (6 bases). This CDR3 spans 14 amino acids. The V gene lost 3 bases and the J gene lost 4 bases, with 12 bases spanning the gap. Germline V CDR1 and CDR2: LGHNA, YSLEER. CDR3 region: CASSQGQGSTEAFF. CDR3 in DNA: TGCGCCAGCAGCCAGGGGCAGGGGAGCACTGAAGCTTTCTTT.

Notes on this clone: A far larger clone is off by one base, so a read error is likely. The chain joins TRBV30 to TRBJ1-1; unclear D gene. This CDR3 region has 12 residues. V lost 2 bases to trimming and J lost 0 bases, with 4 bases between them. Per germline, CDR1 GTSNPN and CDR2 SVGIG (reference sequence). Here the CDR3 DNA reads TGTGCCTGGAGTAAGGTGAACACTGAAGCTTTCTTT. Its protein is CAWSKVNTEAFF.

This chain joins TRBV14 and TRBJ2-7, with D unresolved. The CDR3 sequence is 14 residues long. Germline values: CDR1 SGHDN, CDR2 FVKESK. V was clipped by 0 bases and J by 3 bases, with 9 bases between them. The CDR3 sequence is CASSQDLGRYEQYF. The CDR3 DNA sequence: TGTGCCAGCAGCCAAGATCTCGGGCGCTACGAGCAGTACTTC.